The sequence of this T cell receptor (beta chain) was determined in a study of sequential checkpoint blockade in melanoma (dated by TCRdb to the late 2010s). Study-wide context: Using 1:1 randomization, the trial assigned patients either to first-line nivolumab followed by ipilimumab (arm A) or to ipilimumab followed by nivolumab (arm B). Maintenance nivolumab came after both trial sequences. Study-wide conclusions, independent of this receptor: Validation of the response-prediction model combining TCR metrics and mutation burden is needed in larger, independent patient cohorts.

As regards this clone: Its antigen has not been determined. No much larger clonotype is one base removed from it; base qualities were not supplied.

TCRbeta CDR3 regions were immunosequenced from genomic DNA with the immunoSEQ Assay. Before high-throughput sequencing, the genomic DNA was amplified using bias-controlled multiplex PCR. Processing in the source paper ran as follows. To quantify the absolute abundance of each unique TCRbeta CDR3 region, the sequences were collapsed and filtered. Clonality, defined as 1 minus Pielou's evenness, was calculated using only productive rearrangements. A previously published method was used to identify clones with significantly greater frequencies in on-treatment samples than in baseline samples. Imported from immuneACCESS, the table was reduced by TCRdb to in-frame sequences with V and J called. These copies leave out some clones; in studies compared against another copy, an unresolved V gene accounts for under half, and the cause of the remainder is not known. That table supplies the V and J calls and clone size; D and trimming were determined from the DNA. This sample holds fewer than 15,000 clones; approximately 79% were observed only once. The leading ten clones occupy 50% of the sample.

The treatment or condition tag for this specimen amounts to: randomized to nivolumab then ipilimumab (arm A) or the reverse (arm B). None of the trial patients had been given prior DNA-damaging chemotherapy. Thawed PBMCs were sorted on a FACS Aria II flow cytometer to isolate live CD3+CD8+ cells negative for CD19 and CD56. Samples were obtained from patients with melanoma enrolled in CheckMate 064, a randomized, open-label phase II trial of sequential checkpoint blockade. Peripheral blood mononuclear cells were collected by leukapheresis, purified with Ficoll-Paque, and frozen in human serum with about 9.6% DMSO. Immediately after sorting, the purity of sorted blood CD3+CD8+ cells was verified to be >95%, after which DNA was extracted. The material sequenced was CD8+ T cells sorted from blood (inferred from file names), taken from a patient given nivolumab and ipilimumab in sequence. This receptor was taken from a human patient with melanoma. Some clones in this sample may be carry-over from other donors' samples.

Read as DNA, the sequence is TGTGCCAGCAGCCCCGGAGCGGGCTCCTACAATGAGCAGTTCTTC. This codes for CASSPGAGSYNEQFF. Here the chain combines TRBV9 and TRBJ2-1; TRBD2 is a weak D gene call, 6 bases matching. As encoded in the germline V gene, CDR1 is SGDLS while CDR2 is YYNGEE. CDR3 length: 15 amino acids, cysteine to phenylalanine. Left in the record is the CDR3 DNA by itself, 45 bases read in frame from the first base. V and J are truncated by 4 bases and 0 bases respectively, leaving an intervening sequence of 11 bases.